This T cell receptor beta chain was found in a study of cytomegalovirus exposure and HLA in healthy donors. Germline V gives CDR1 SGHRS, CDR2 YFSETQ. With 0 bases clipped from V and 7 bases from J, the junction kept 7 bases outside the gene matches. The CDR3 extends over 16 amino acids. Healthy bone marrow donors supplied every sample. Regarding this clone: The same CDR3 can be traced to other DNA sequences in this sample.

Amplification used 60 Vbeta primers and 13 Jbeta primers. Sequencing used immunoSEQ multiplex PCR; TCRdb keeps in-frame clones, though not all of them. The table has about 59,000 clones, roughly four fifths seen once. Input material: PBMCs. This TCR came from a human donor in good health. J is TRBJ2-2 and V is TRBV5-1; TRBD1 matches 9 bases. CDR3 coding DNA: TGCGCCAGCAGCTTGGAGCCGGGACAGGGCGTCGGGGAGCTGTTTTTT. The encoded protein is CASSLEPGQGVGELFF.